A selection of T cell receptor beta chains follows, all from one sample in a study of shared clonotypes between healthy human individuals. TCRdb keeps only in-frame clones here, not all; method: immunoSEQ multiplex PCR. The profile covers roughly 380,000 clones, with just over 95% appearing a single time and approximately 0.32% taken by the ten largest. Sequenced sample: memory CD8+ T cells sorted from blood. The receptors come from a man between 25 and 39 years old in good health. Both conserved end residues are part of each CDR3. The order of the fields is D gene, V gene, J gene, CDR3 protein, CDR3 DNA. D genes are given only for firm matches.

TRBD2	TRBV28	TRBJ2-7	CASSFPRLAREQYF	TGTGCCAGCAGTTTCCCCAGACTAGCGAGGGAGCAGTACTTC
TRBD1	TRBV20-1	TRBJ1-2	CSAPDRGGYTF	TGCAGTGCCCCGGACAGGGGGGGCTACACCTTC
.	TRBV2	TRBJ2-1	CASSGPYNEQFF	TGTGCCAGCAGTGGCCCCTACAATGAGCAGTTCTTC
.	TRBV19	TRBJ1-1	CASSIMAGGTEAFF	TGTGCCAGTAGTATAATGGCGGGGGGCACTGAAGCTTTCTTT
.	TRBV27	TRBJ2-2	CASSSTLTNTGELFF	TGTGCCAGCAGCTCTACCCTGACGAACACCGGGGAGCTGTTTTTT
TRBD1	TRBV19	TRBJ1-2	CASSSQGVAYGYTF	TGTGCCAGCTCATCACAGGGGGTTGCCTATGGCTACACCTTC
.	TRBV5-1	TRBJ1-4	CASRDSPEEKLFF	TGCGCCAGCAGGGACAGCCCAGAGGAAAAACTGTTTTTT
.	TRBV19	TRBJ1-2	CASSSRLDGYTF	TGTGCCAGTAGTTCCCGACTAGATGGCTACACCTTC
TRBD2	TRBV2	TRBJ2-1	CASSDFGFWGAGGFDEQFF	TGTGCCAGCAGTGATTTCGGGTTCTGGGGGGCGGGAGGTTTTGATGAGCAGTTCTTC
TRBD1	TRBV9	TRBJ2-2	CASSVHQGQPNTGELFF	TGTGCCAGCAGCGTACATCAGGGACAGCCCAACACCGGGGAGCTGTTTTTT
.	TRBV25-1	TRBJ1-5	CASLFRGNQPQHF	TGTGCCAGTCTATTCAGGGGAAATCAGCCCCAGCATTTT
TRBD1	TRBV9	TRBJ1-2	CASNLRTGNYGYTF	TGTGCCAGCAACCTCAGGACAGGGAACTATGGCTACACCTTC
.	TRBV4-1	TRBJ1-1	CASSQVEGRGNTEAFF	TGCGCCAGCAGCCAAGTCGAGGGCAGGGGGAACACTGAAGCTTTCTTT
.	TRBV28	TRBJ1-5	CASSVDGTYSNQPQHF	TGTGCCAGCAGTGTGGACGGGACCTATAGCAATCAGCCCCAGCATTTT